This T cell receptor (beta chain) was sequenced for a study of T cell repertoires in cytomegalovirus infection. Overall study: Selection of CMV epitopes for the study included recently identified HLA-C-restricted and well-studied HLA-B-restricted ones. Matching HLA type and CMV infection were both indicated by public TCR beta signatures. Study results and caveats: Within the response measured ex vivo, HLA-C-restricted CMV-specific TCR beta clonotypes were dominant.

A note on this clonotype: Its antigen is unknown.

TCRdb reprocessed the reads with MiXCR, giving one entry per CDR3 protein. The table lists 750,000 to 900,000 distinct CDR3 sequences, around 29% of them singletons. The CDR3 length is 15 residues. V lost 3 bases and J 3 bases, leaving 15 bases between the germline ends. In germline, CDR1 is MNHEY, CDR2 SMNVEV (reference sequence). This sequence was found in a human donor in good health (CMV status not recorded). Some clones in this sample may be carry-over from other donors' samples. The genes are TRBV27 and TRBJ2-7, with D unresolved. The material was cultured CD8+ T cells from PBMCs, obtained from culture after CMV antigen stimulation. CDR3 sequence reads: CASSFSPSYSYEQYF. The DNA for the CDR3 is TGTGCCAGCAGTTTCTCCCCTTCGTATAGCTACGAGCAGTACTTC.